These T cell receptor beta chains were read from a single sample in a study of blood T cells in healthy people across ages. MiXCR, applied by TCRdb to the 5' RACE reads, yields one record per CDR3 protein. Of about 1.6 million distinct CDR3 sequences listed, about 35% are singletons. Sequencing was done on a sample of blood. Receptors originate from a woman aged 25 to 39 in good health. The CDR3 runs from the conserved cysteine through the conserved F or W. Each record gives: clone size, D gene, V gene, J gene, CDR3 DNA, CDR3 protein. A D gene is named only where the DNA matches it firmly. Size is stated for part of the rows, as once, few or many counts, or as a class when the clone is expanded.

clone_size: few
d_call: .
v_call: TRBV16
j_call: TRBJ1-2
cdr3_nt: TGTGCCAGCAGCCAATCCGCAGGCTCCTATGGCTACACCTTC
cdr3_aa: CASSQSAGSYGYTF

clone_size: many
d_call: .
v_call: TRBV4-2
j_call: TRBJ2-1
cdr3_nt: TGTGCCAGCAGCCAAGATTCCAATGAGCAGTTCTTC
cdr3_aa: CASSQDSNEQFF

clone_size: few
d_call: TRBD1
v_call: TRBV29-1
j_call: TRBJ1-1
cdr3_nt: TGCAGCTTTTCCAGGGGGCAGACTGAAGCTTTCTTT
cdr3_aa: CSFSRGQTEAFF

clone_size: few
d_call: .
v_call: TRBV6-1
j_call: TRBJ1-5
cdr3_nt: TGTGCCAGCAGTGCTACTTTCCGGGCGATTAATCAGCCCCAGCATTTT
cdr3_aa: CASSATFRAINQPQHF

clone_size: .
d_call: .
v_call: TRBV9
j_call: TRBJ1-6
cdr3_nt: TGTGCCAGCAGCGCCGGGACACTTATAATTCACCCCCTCCACTTT
cdr3_aa: CASSAGTLIIHPLHF

clone_size: .
d_call: TRBD1
v_call: TRBV20-1
j_call: TRBJ1-2
cdr3_nt: TGCAGTGCTAGCGTAAGACAGGGGGCCCGCGGTGGCTACACCTTC
cdr3_aa: CSASVRQGARGGYTF

clone_size: few
d_call: .
v_call: TRBV3-1
j_call: TRBJ2-2
cdr3_nt: TGTGCCAGCAGCCGTGGACAGTACACCGGGGAGCTGTTTTTT
cdr3_aa: CASSRGQYTGELFF

clone_size: many
d_call: TRBD1
v_call: TRBV7-2
j_call: TRBJ1-2
cdr3_nt: TGTGCCAGCAGCTTAGAGGGGGCGCGGGGCTACACCTTC
cdr3_aa: CASSLEGARGYTF

clone_size: few
d_call: TRBD1
v_call: TRBV5-1
j_call: TRBJ1-1
cdr3_nt: TGCGCCAGCAGCTTGGCAGGGGGCTGGGCTGAAGCTTTCTTT
cdr3_aa: CASSLAGGWAEAFF

clone_size: .
d_call: TRBD1
v_call: TRBV28
j_call: TRBJ2-7
cdr3_nt: TGTGCCAGCAGTCCATCGGGCAGGGGGCTGTACGAGCAGTACTTC
cdr3_aa: CASSPSGRGLYEQYF

clone_size: .
d_call: TRBD2
v_call: TRBV3-1
j_call: TRBJ2-7
cdr3_nt: TGTGCCAGCAGTCAAAGCGGGGGCGGCGAGCAGTACTTC
cdr3_aa: CASSQSGGGEQYF

clone_size: few
d_call: .
v_call: TRBV28
j_call: TRBJ2-1
cdr3_nt: TGTGCCAGCAGTTGCGCCAATGAGCAGTTCTTC
cdr3_aa: CASSCANEQFF

clone_size: .
d_call: TRBD1
v_call: TRBV7-6
j_call: TRBJ2-1
cdr3_nt: TGTGCCAGCAGCACCAGGGACAGTTGGTACGAGCAGTTCTTC
cdr3_aa: CASSTRDSWYEQFF

clone_size: .
d_call: TRBD2
v_call: TRBV2
j_call: TRBJ2-7
cdr3_nt: TGTGCCAACAACACCCTAGCGGAGGCCCGGGAGCAGTACTTC
cdr3_aa: CANNTLAEAREQYF

clone_size: few
d_call: .
v_call: TRBV5-5
j_call: TRBJ1-2
cdr3_nt: TGTGCCAGCAGCTTATCGGGACATACTAACTATGGCTACACCTTC
cdr3_aa: CASSLSGHTNYGYTF

clone_size: .
d_call: .
v_call: TRBV9
j_call: TRBJ2-7
cdr3_nt: TGTGCCAGCAGCGTAGACAGTTATGAAGGGTACAAGCAGTACTTC
cdr3_aa: CASSVDSYEGYKQYF

clone_size: few
d_call: .
v_call: TRBV6-6
j_call: TRBJ1-5
cdr3_nt: TGTGCCAGCAGAGACCCGACCCAGCCCCAGCATTTT
cdr3_aa: CASRDPTQPQHF

clone_size: .
d_call: .
v_call: TRBV20-1
j_call: TRBJ1-2
cdr3_nt: TGCAGTGCTGGACGCCTAAACTATGGCTACACCTTC
cdr3_aa: CSAGRLNYGYTF

clone_size: few
d_call: TRBD2
v_call: TRBV27
j_call: TRBJ2-7
cdr3_nt: TGTGCCAGCAGTTTATCAGCGGGACCCTCCTACGAGCAGTACTTC
cdr3_aa: CASSLSAGPSYEQYF

clone_size: .
d_call: TRBD1
v_call: TRBV24-1
j_call: TRBJ2-3
cdr3_nt: TGTGCCACCAGTGACGGGACAGCTCGTCAGTATTTT
cdr3_aa: CATSDGTARQYF

clone_size: .
d_call: .
v_call: TRBV7-9
j_call: TRBJ1-5
cdr3_nt: TGTGCCAGCAGCTTAGGAATGGGCAATCAGCCCCAGCATTTT
cdr3_aa: CASSLGMGNQPQHF

clone_size: .
d_call: TRBD1
v_call: TRBV18
j_call: TRBJ1-4
cdr3_nt: TGTGCCAGCTCACCGGTGGGACAGGACTCGGGAGAAAAACTGTTTTTT
cdr3_aa: CASSPVGQDSGEKLFF

clone_size: .
d_call: .
v_call: TRBV21-1
j_call: TRBJ1-5
cdr3_nt: TGTGCCAGCAGCAAAGGACGGACCAGGGATAAGCTACGCAATCAGCCCCAGCATTTT
cdr3_aa: CASSKGRTRDKLRNQPQHF

clone_size: .
d_call: .
v_call: TRBV7-3
j_call: TRBJ2-1
cdr3_nt: TGTGCCAGCAGCTTAGGTGGGGGCGGGTGGAATGAGCAGTTCTTC
cdr3_aa: CASSLGGGGWNEQFF

clone_size: .
d_call: .
v_call: TRBV20-1
j_call: TRBJ2-7
cdr3_nt: TGCAGTGCCAAGGGGGGGCTCGGGTTCTCCTACGAGCAGTACTTC
cdr3_aa: CSAKGGLGFSYEQYF

clone_size: once
d_call: .
v_call: TRBV14
j_call: TRBJ1-2
cdr3_nt: TGTGCCAGCAGCCAATATCACAGGGTTAGAGGCTACACCTTC
cdr3_aa: CASSQYHRVRGYTF

clone_size: few
d_call: TRBD1
v_call: TRBV20-1
j_call: TRBJ1-2
cdr3_nt: TGCAGTGCTCCGGACAGGGATTGGGATGGCTACACCTTC
cdr3_aa: CSAPDRDWDGYTF

clone_size: .
d_call: TRBD2
v_call: TRBV29-1
j_call: TRBJ2-1
cdr3_nt: TGCAGCGGTACACTAGCGGGAGTAATCGAGCAGTTCTTC
cdr3_aa: CSGTLAGVIEQFF

clone_size: .
d_call: TRBD2
v_call: TRBV10-2
j_call: TRBJ2-3
cdr3_nt: TGCGCCAGCAACCCAACTAGCGGGGGCGTTCCGAGAAGCACAGATACGCAGTATTTT
cdr3_aa: CASNPTSGGVPRSTDTQYF

clone_size: .
d_call: .
v_call: TRBV5-1
j_call: TRBJ2-3
cdr3_nt: TGCGCCAGCAGGAAGAGCGGCACAGATACGCAGTATTTT
cdr3_aa: CASRKSGTDTQYF

clone_size: few
d_call: TRBD2
v_call: TRBV5-1
j_call: TRBJ2-3
cdr3_nt: TGCGCCAGCAGCTTGGTTACTAGCGAGGCAGATACGCAGTATTTT
cdr3_aa: CASSLVTSEADTQYF

clone_size: .
d_call: .
v_call: TRBV7-2
j_call: TRBJ2-7
cdr3_nt: TGTGCCAGCAGCCCTCATGCGGACGAGCAGTACTTC
cdr3_aa: CASSPHADEQYF

clone_size: .
d_call: TRBD2
v_call: TRBV9
j_call: TRBJ2-5
cdr3_nt: TGTGCCAGCAGCGTCCAAGCGGGGGTAGAGACCCAGTACTTC
cdr3_aa: CASSVQAGVETQYF

clone_size: .
d_call: .
v_call: TRBV9
j_call: TRBJ2-1
cdr3_nt: TGTGCCAGCAGCCTGGGCGGGGGCAGCTCCTGCAATGAGCAGTTCTTC
cdr3_aa: CASSLGGGSSCNEQFF

clone_size: .
d_call: TRBD1
v_call: TRBV6-5
j_call: TRBJ1-1
cdr3_nt: TGTGCCAGCAGCCGCGGACAGGGGAAGTGGAACACTGAAGCTTTCTTT
cdr3_aa: CASSRGQGKWNTEAFF

clone_size: .
d_call: .
v_call: TRBV6-6
j_call: TRBJ2-5
cdr3_nt: TGTGCCACCACGGGTCTAGCGGAGACCCAGTACTTC
cdr3_aa: CATTGLAETQYF

clone_size: .
d_call: .
v_call: TRBV30
j_call: TRBJ2-7
cdr3_nt: TGTGCCTGGAGTGTAGGGGGGGACGAGCAGTACTTC
cdr3_aa: CAWSVGGDEQYF

clone_size: .
d_call: .
v_call: TRBV20-1
j_call: TRBJ1-5
cdr3_nt: TGCAGTGCTTCCGACGGCAGCAATCAGCCCCAGCATTTT
cdr3_aa: CSASDGSNQPQHF

clone_size: few
d_call: TRBD1
v_call: TRBV9
j_call: TRBJ1-2
cdr3_nt: TGTGCCAGCAGCCCCCCAAGGGGGGACAGTTTTAATGGCTACACCTTC
cdr3_aa: CASSPPRGDSFNGYTF

clone_size: once
d_call: .
v_call: TRBV15
j_call: TRBJ2-1
cdr3_nt: TGTGCCACCAGCAGAGCACCTCCGGAGCAGTTCTTC
cdr3_aa: CATSRAPPEQFF

clone_size: .
d_call: .
v_call: TRBV7-2
j_call: TRBJ1-5
cdr3_nt: TGTGCCAGCAGCTTAGATAGGGGGGCGAGTCAGCCCCAGCATTTT
cdr3_aa: CASSLDRGASQPQHF

clone_size: .
d_call: .
v_call: TRBV2
j_call: TRBJ2-3
cdr3_nt: TGTGCCAGCAGAGAAAGGTTGACAGATACGCAGTATTTT
cdr3_aa: CASRERLTDTQYF

clone_size: .
d_call: TRBD1
v_call: TRBV20-1
j_call: TRBJ2-7
cdr3_nt: TGCAGTGCTAGGTCGAACACCGGGACAGGGGCCGAGCAGTACTTC
cdr3_aa: CSARSNTGTGAEQYF

clone_size: few
d_call: TRBD2
v_call: TRBV11-2
j_call: TRBJ2-7
cdr3_nt: TGTGCCAGCAGCTTGGGAAGGGGAGGGAGAAAGGACTCCTACGAGCAGTACTTC
cdr3_aa: CASSLGRGGRKDSYEQYF

clone_size: few
d_call: .
v_call: TRBV4-1
j_call: TRBJ1-2
cdr3_nt: TGCGCCAGCAGCCAGCGGGGCCAGGGCTATGGCTACACCTTC
cdr3_aa: CASSQRGQGYGYTF

clone_size: many
d_call: .
v_call: TRBV7-9
j_call: TRBJ2-1
cdr3_nt: TGTGCCAGCAGCTTAGAGGGACTCCAGTTCTTC
cdr3_aa: CASSLEGLQFF

clone_size: few
d_call: TRBD1
v_call: TRBV6-1
j_call: TRBJ2-7
cdr3_nt: TGTGCCAGCTCGAACAGGGGGTTAAAACTCGAGCAGTACTTC
cdr3_aa: CASSNRGLKLEQYF

clone_size: few
d_call: TRBD1
v_call: TRBV20-1
j_call: TRBJ2-5
cdr3_nt: TGCAGTGCTTCGACCGCCACGACAGGGATGGAGACCCAGTACTTC
cdr3_aa: CSASTATTGMETQYF

clone_size: .
d_call: TRBD2
v_call: TRBV28
j_call: TRBJ2-7
cdr3_nt: TGTGCCAGCAGTCTCAGGGGACTAGCGGGCCCTGTAACCTACGAGCAGTACTTC
cdr3_aa: CASSLRGLAGPVTYEQYF

clone_size: .
d_call: .
v_call: TRBV6-6
j_call: TRBJ2-1
cdr3_nt: TGTGCCAGCAAGGAAGGGGGGAGCTCCTACAATGAGCAGTTCTTC
cdr3_aa: CASKEGGSSYNEQFF

clone_size: .
d_call: TRBD2
v_call: TRBV7-3
j_call: TRBJ2-1
cdr3_nt: TGTGCCAGCAGCTCCAGTGGCCGGGGACTAGCGGGAGCTTCGTACAATGAGCAGTTCTTC
cdr3_aa: CASSSSGRGLAGASYNEQFF